These 11 T cell receptor beta chains were sequenced from one sample in a study of blood T cells in healthy people across ages. Alongside a J-beta primer mix, a sample-barcoded 5' primer served in a second PCR lasting roughly 7 to 11 cycles. MiXCR, applied by TCRdb to the 5' RACE reads, yields one record per CDR3 protein. The data show about 780,000 distinct CDR3 sequences, around 45% seen once. The sample was blood. These receptors were collected from a man older than 75 in good health.

The sample holds one count of this clonotype. J is TRBJ2-5 and V is TRBV11-2; D might be TRBD1 (6 bases). Trimming took off 0 bases at V and 8 bases at J, with 19 bases between the two ends. This CDR3 is 16 amino acids long. CDR1 is SGHAT and CDR2 is FQNNGV in the germline V gene. The CDR3 loop is CASSLEGAARMGTQYF. The CDR3 DNA reads TGTGCCAGCAGCTTAGAGGGGGCGGCCAGAATGGGAACCCAGTACTTC.

The V call is TRBV4-3, the J call TRBJ1-4, with 7 positions matching TRBD1. Unmatched junction bases numbered 7, after V lost 4 bases and J lost 5 bases. The CDR3 consists of 15 residues. Germline V gene lookup returns CDR1 LGHNA and CDR2 YSLEER. The CDR3 DNA follows: TGCGCCAGCAGCCGAAACAGGGGACTGAATGAAAAACTGTTTTTT. It is translated as CASSRNRGLNEKLFF.

The chain uses TRBV10-3 and TRBJ2-1; 7 bases are shared with TRBD2. This CDR3 spans 13 amino acids. The germline gives CDR1 ENHRY, CDR2 SYGVKD. V gave up 6 bases and J gave up 4 bases; unmatched junction bases: 3. The CDR3 loop reads CAISRTSYNEQFF. For the CDR3, the DNA is TGTGCCATCAGCCGGACTAGTTACAATGAGCAGTTCTTC.

This clonotype was seen only once. The chain employs TRBV7-2 and TRBJ1-1; D uncertain. The CDR3 is made up of 16 amino acids. Trimming pared 5 bases from V and 1 base from J, leaving 17 bases between. Germline CDR1 reads SGHTA; CDR2 reads FQGNSA. This CDR3 reads CASSLPGMGGNTEAFF. The CDR3 DNA sequence: TGTGCCAGCAGCCTCCCCGGGATGGGCGGGAACACTGAAGCTTTCTTT.

On this clonotype itself: The junction departs from the called germline gene at one end, perhaps through a read error. This chain connects TRBV29-1 to TRBJ2-7; 7 bases line up with TRBD2. The CDR3 is 13 residues long. CDR1 is SQVTM and CDR2 is ANQGSEA in the germline V gene. CDR3 nucleotides: TGCAGCGTTGAAGGGCCCGGGACTACGGAGCGGTACTTC. This translates into CSVEGPGTTERYF.

The chain recombines TRBV20-1 with TRBJ2-7; 7 bases map to TRBD2. This CDR3 comprises 13 residues. J lost 6 bases, V lost 6 bases, and 11 bases had no gene match. Germline assignment: CDR1 DFQATT and CDR2 SNEGSKA (reference sequence). The CDR3 DNA is TGCAGTGCCCAGAGCGCGGGAGCGGGCGAGCAGTACTTC. Translation: CSAQSAGAGEQYF.

The gene calls are TRBV11-3 and TRBJ2-4; either TRBD1 or TRBD2 may fit D (6 bases each). With 0 bases removed from V and 1 base from J, the gap between germline ends came to 10 bases. Germline loops: CDR1 SGHNT, CDR2 YENEEA. The CDR3 sequence is 16 residues long. CDR3 coding DNA: TGTGCCAGCAGCTTAGATGGGGGGCCGGCCAAAAACATTCAGTACTTC. This translates into CASSLDGGPAKNIQYF.

This chain links TRBV3-1 with TRBJ1-2; D is unclear. The CDR3 totals 12 residues. V was pared by 0 bases and J by 8 bases, with 7 bases between. From germline, CDR1 is LGHDT and CDR2 YNNKEL (reference sequence). CDR3 protein: CASSQDICGYTF. The DNA of the CDR3 is TGTGCCAGCAGCCAAGATATTTGCGGCTACACCTTC.

For the CDR3, the DNA is TGTGCCAGCAGTTATCTAGCGGGAGGCCTTCGCGGGGAGCTGTTTTTT. The encoded protein is CASSYLAGGLRGELFF. The genes are TRBV6-6 and TRBJ2-2; 11 bases fit TRBD2. The CDR3 sequence is 16 residues long. Trimming removed 3 bases from V and 7 bases from J; junction bases left unmatched: 7. In germline, CDR1 is MNHNY, CDR2 SVGAGI (reference sequence).

The chain is built from TRBV25-1 and TRBJ2-4, with 10 bases matching TRBD2. Germline V CDR1 and CDR2: MGHDK, SYGVNS. The CDR3 is 15 residues long. The J segment lost 13 bases and the V segment lost 6 bases, leaving 15 bases of the junction unmatched. This CDR3 reads CASSAPFGLAERQYF. The DNA of the CDR3 is TGTGCCAGCAGCGCACCATTCGGACTAGCGGAGCGGCAGTACTTC.

V gene TRBV18 combines with J gene TRBJ1-2, with TRBD1 matching over 7 bases. J was trimmed by 5 bases and V by 3 bases; bases with no gene match: 9. The CDR3 runs to 15 residues. Germline loops: CDR1 KGHSH, CDR2 LQKENI. In DNA, the CDR3 is TGTGCCAGCTCACCTCGACAGGGAGGTGGATATGGCTACACCTTC. Translation: CASSPRQGGGYGYTF.